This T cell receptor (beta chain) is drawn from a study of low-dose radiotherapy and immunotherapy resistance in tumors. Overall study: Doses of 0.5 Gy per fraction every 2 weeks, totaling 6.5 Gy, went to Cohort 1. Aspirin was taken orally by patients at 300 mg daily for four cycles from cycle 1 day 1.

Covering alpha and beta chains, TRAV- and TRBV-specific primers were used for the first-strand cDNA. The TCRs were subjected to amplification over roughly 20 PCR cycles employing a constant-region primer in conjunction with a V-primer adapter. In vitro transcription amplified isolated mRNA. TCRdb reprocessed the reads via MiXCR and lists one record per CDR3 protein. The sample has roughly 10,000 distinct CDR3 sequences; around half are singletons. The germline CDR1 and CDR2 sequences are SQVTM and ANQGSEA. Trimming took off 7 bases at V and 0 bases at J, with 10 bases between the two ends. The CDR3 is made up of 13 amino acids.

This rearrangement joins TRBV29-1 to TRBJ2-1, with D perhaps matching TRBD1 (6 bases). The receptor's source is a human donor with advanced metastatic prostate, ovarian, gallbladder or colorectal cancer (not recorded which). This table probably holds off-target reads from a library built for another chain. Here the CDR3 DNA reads TGCAGCGGAGGACAGAGCTCCTACAATGAGCAGTTCTTC. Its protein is CSGGQSSYNEQFF.